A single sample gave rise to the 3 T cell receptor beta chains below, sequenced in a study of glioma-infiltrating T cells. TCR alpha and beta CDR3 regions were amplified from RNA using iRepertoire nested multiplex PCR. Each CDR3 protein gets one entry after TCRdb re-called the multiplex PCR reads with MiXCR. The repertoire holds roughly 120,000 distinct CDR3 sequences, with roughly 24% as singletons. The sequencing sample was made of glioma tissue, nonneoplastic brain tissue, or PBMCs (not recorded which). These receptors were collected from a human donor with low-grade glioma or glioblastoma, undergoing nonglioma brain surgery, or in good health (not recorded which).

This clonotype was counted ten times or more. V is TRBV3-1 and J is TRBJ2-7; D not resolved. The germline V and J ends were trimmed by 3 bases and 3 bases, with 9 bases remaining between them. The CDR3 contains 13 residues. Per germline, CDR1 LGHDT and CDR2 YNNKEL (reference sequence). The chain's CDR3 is CASSHRPGYEQYF. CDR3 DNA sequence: TGTGCCAGCAGCCACCGACCTGGCTACGAGCAGTACTTC.

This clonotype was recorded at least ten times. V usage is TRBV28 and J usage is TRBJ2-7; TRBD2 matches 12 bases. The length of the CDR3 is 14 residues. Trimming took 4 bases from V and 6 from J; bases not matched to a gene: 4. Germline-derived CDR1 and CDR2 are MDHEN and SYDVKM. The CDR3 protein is CASSSPSGRGEQYF. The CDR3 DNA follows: TGTGCCAGCAGTTCCCCTAGCGGGAGGGGCGAGCAGTACTTC.

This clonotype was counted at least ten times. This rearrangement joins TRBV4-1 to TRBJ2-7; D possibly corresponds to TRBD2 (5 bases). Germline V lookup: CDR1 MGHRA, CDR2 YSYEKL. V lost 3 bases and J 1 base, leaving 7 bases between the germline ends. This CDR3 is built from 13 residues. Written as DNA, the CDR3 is TGCGCCAGCAGCCACCCGGGGTCCTACGAGCAGTACTTC. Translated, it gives CASSHPGSYEQYF.